One sample yielded the 27 T cell receptor beta chains listed below, sequenced in a study of blood T cell repertoires in COVID-19. Profiled with immunoSEQ multiplex PCR; TCRdb holds only in-frame clones, not every one. The table shows approximately 160,000 clones, with approximately 82% occurring only once. The sequencing sample was made of peripheral blood. These receptors were obtained from a woman between 45 and 60 years old in a cohort sampled during active or convalescent COVID-19.

The sample holds one count of this clone. V is TRBV15 and J is TRBJ1-4; no reliable D call. The CDR3 spans 16 residues. The V gene's germline CDR1 is LNHNV and CDR2 YYDKDF (reference sequence). V was pared by 1 base and J by 0 bases, with 9 bases between. CDR3 loop: CATSRGFQATNEKLFF. The CDR3 bases are TGTGCCACCAGCAGAGGGTTTCAGGCAACTAATGAAAAACTGTTTTTT.

This sequence joins TRBV19 and TRBJ1-2; tentatively, D is TRBD1 (5 bases). This CDR3 has 17 residues. CDR1 is LNHDA and CDR2 is SQIVND in the germline V gene (reference sequence). Trimming took 7 bases from V and 0 from J, leaving 21 bases between them. CDR3 coding DNA: TGTGCCAGTACCTCAAATTCGGGGGTCGGAGCTAACTATGGCTACACCTTC. As protein: CASTSNSGVGANYGYTF.

V gene TRBV19 combines with J gene TRBJ1-2, with D uncertain. The germline V gene has CDR1 LNHDA and CDR2 SQIVND (reference sequence). This CDR3 has 13 amino acids. The germline V and J ends were trimmed by 8 bases and 8 bases, with 18 bases remaining between them. The CDR3 DNA follows: TGTGCCAGTGGATCGAGTGGGCGTTGGGGCTACACCTTC. Amino acid sequence: CASGSSGRWGYTF.

The chain's CDR3 is CASSIRGRVRQNTEAFF. In DNA form, the CDR3 reads TGTGCCAGTAGTATTAGGGGCAGGGTAAGACAGAACACTGAAGCTTTCTTT. The chain has TRBV19 and TRBJ1-1, with D perhaps TRBD1 (5 bases). Germline V gene data show CDR1 as LNHDA and CDR2 as SQIVND (reference sequence). This CDR3 region has 17 residues. V lost 3 bases and J 1 base, leaving 18 bases between the germline ends.

This rearrangement joins TRBV11-2 to TRBJ1-3; 7 bases are shared with TRBD1. From germline, CDR1 is SGHAT and CDR2 FQNNGV. V lost 5 bases to trimming and J lost 2 bases; unmatched junction nucleotides: 6. This CDR3 is 15 amino acids long. In DNA, the CDR3 is TGTGCCAGCAGCGACCAGGGACAGCCTGGAAACACCATATATTTT. Its translation: CASSDQGQPGNTIYF.

The chain couples TRBV3-1 (or the pseudogene TRBV3-2) to TRBJ1-6; possibly TRBD1 for D (6 bases). CDR1 LGHDT and CDR2 YNNKEL come from the germline V gene (reference sequence). The CDR3 is 14 amino acids. Trimming removed 3 bases at V and 7 bases at J, with 10 bases between. CDR3 bases: TGTGCCAGCAGCCAGACAGGAAGAAATTCACCCCTCCACTTT. Its translation: CASSQTGRNSPLHF.

The rearrangement joins TRBV5-5 to TRBJ1-2; possible D gene TRBD1, 5 bases. The ends were cut back, 4 bases at V and 4 bases at J, with 11 bases in the middle. The CDR3 totals 13 residues. From germline, CDR1 is SGHKS and CDR2 YYEKEE (reference sequence). CDR3 sequence reads: CASSLQDTYGYTF. For the CDR3, the DNA is TGTGCCAGCAGCCTTCAGGACACCTATGGCTACACCTTC.

V gene TRBV2 combines with J gene TRBJ2-3; the D gene is possibly TRBD2 (6 bases). The CDR3 is 15 residues long. V lost 10 bases and J 2 bases, leaving 19 bases between the germline ends. In germline, CDR1 is SNHLY, CDR2 FYNNEI. The chain's CDR3 is CATKSNLATTDTQYF. The CDR3, as DNA: TGTGCCACCAAAAGTAACCTAGCGACCACAGATACGCAGTATTTT.

The chain combines TRBV30 with TRBJ1-1, with 7 bases lining up with TRBD1. CDR3 length: 15 residues. V shed 6 bases and J 0 bases; nucleotides not matched to a gene: 10. Germline lookup yields CDR1 GTSNPN and CDR2 SVGIG (reference sequence). The DNA of the CDR3 is TGTGCCTGTACAAGGAGGGGGCAGTTGAACACTGAAGCTTTCTTT. This translates into CACTRRGQLNTEAFF.

V gene TRBV5-1 combines with J gene TRBJ1-1; D unclear. Germline values: CDR1 SGHRS, CDR2 YFSETQ. V lost 1 base, J lost 3 bases, and 10 bases lay in between. This CDR3 is 14 amino acids long. CDR3 sequence: CASSLSVAYTEAFF. The CDR3 coding sequence is TGCGCCAGCAGCTTGTCGGTTGCGTACACTGAAGCTTTCTTT.

As for this clone: Other nucleotide sequences from this sample produce the same CDR3. This chain uses TRBV3-1 (or the pseudogene TRBV3-2) with TRBJ2-3; possibly TRBD2 for D (7 bases). Trimming shortened V by 0 bases and J by 7 bases, and 8 bases separated the two germline ends. Germline CDR1 reads LGHDT; CDR2 reads YNNKEL (reference sequence). The CDR3 covers 13 residues. The CDR3 DNA sequence: TGTGCCAGCAGCCAAGAGGGGGGGCATACGCAGTATTTT. Amino acids: CASSQEGGHTQYF.

The chain joins TRBV7-8 to TRBJ1-1, with D unresolved. Trimming removed 2 bases at V and 1 base at J, with 8 bases between. CDR1 and CDR2 from the germline V gene are SGHVS and FQNEAQ. The CDR3 length is 14 residues. In nucleotides, the CDR3 is TGTGCCAGCAGCTTATCTTCGGGGAACACTGAAGCTTTCTTT. Translation: CASSLSSGNTEAFF.

The CDR3 is CASSLDRGGHNEQFF. The CDR3 DNA reads as TGTGCCAGCAGCTTAGATCGCGGGGGGCACAATGAGCAGTTCTTC. The chain links TRBV11-3 to TRBJ2-1; TRBD2 agrees at 8 bases. V was clipped by 0 bases and J by 5 bases; unmatched bases: 3. This CDR3 comprises 15 residues. Per germline, CDR1 SGHNT and CDR2 YENEEA.

The J gene is TRBJ2-1, the V gene TRBV19; the match to TRBD2 covers 7 bases. Trimming took 10 bases from V and 2 from J; bases not matched to a gene: 5. From germline, CDR1 is LNHDA and CDR2 SQIVND (reference sequence). The CDR3 covers 13 residues. This CDR3 reads CATMRGTYNEQFF. CDR3 nucleotide sequence: TGTGCCACAATGCGGGGGACCTACAATGAGCAGTTCTTC. Variable domain in full (rest from reference TRBV19 and TRBJ2-1): DGGITQSPKYLFRKEGQNVTLSCEQNLNHDAMYWYRQDPGQGLRLIYYSQIVNDFQKGDIAEGYSVSREKKESFPLTVTSAQKNPTAFYLCATMRGTYNEQFFGPGTRLTVL.

This rearrangement joins TRBV3-1 (or the pseudogene TRBV3-2) to TRBJ2-5; 8 bases are a match to TRBD2. The CDR3 runs 15 residues. Losses at the gene ends were 4 bases for V and 9 bases for J; bases not matched to a gene: 13. Germline V gives CDR1 LGHDT, CDR2 YNNKEL (reference sequence). CDR3 region: CASSLVAGSLSAQYF. The CDR3 coding sequence is TGTGCCAGCAGCCTGGTAGCGGGGTCCCTCTCGGCCCAGTACTTC.

V is TRBV5-1 and J is TRBJ2-3; D perhaps matches TRBD2 (5 bases). This CDR3 comprises 15 residues. Germline V gives CDR1 SGHRS, CDR2 YFSETQ. The V gene lost 2 bases and the J gene lost 0 bases, with 10 bases spanning the gap. The CDR3 here is CASSFVGASTDTQYF. CDR3 nucleotides: TGCGCCAGCAGCTTCGTGGGAGCTAGCACAGATACGCAGTATTTT.

The chain employs TRBV6-6 and TRBJ2-7; 8 bases fit TRBD1. The V and J ends lost 6 bases and 0 bases, in that order; junction bases with no gene match: 4. The CDR3 covers 14 residues. Germline-derived CDR1 and CDR2 are MNHNY and SVGAGI (reference sequence). The CDR3 is CASRNGQGSYEQYF. In DNA, the CDR3 is TGTGCCAGCAGGAACGGACAGGGCTCCTACGAGCAGTACTTC.

This clone was seen a handful of times. The rearrangement joins TRBV6-5 to TRBJ1-4; D is undetermined. CDR1 MNHEY and CDR2 SVGAGI come from the germline V gene. The CDR3 is 14 amino acids. Trimming cost V 6 bases and J 7 bases, with 15 bases left between them. In nucleotides, the CDR3 is TGTGCCAGCAGCCGGGCCCAACGGGGTGAAAAACTGTTTTTT. Its protein product is CASSRAQRGEKLFF.

The gene calls are TRBV6-1 and TRBJ1-2, with 8 nucleotides matching TRBD1. Germline values: CDR1 MNHNS, CDR2 SASEGT. The junction had 4 bases not matched to a gene; V was cut back by 0 bases and J by 4 bases. The CDR3 covers 15 residues. The CDR3 bases are TGTGCCAGCAGTGAAGCGGAGGACAGGGTCTATGGCTACACCTTC. Encoded protein: CASSEAEDRVYGYTF.

CDR3 bases: TGTGCCAGAAGCGACACAGGGTTTCACTACGAGCAGTACTTC. This gives the protein CARSDTGFHYEQYF. The J gene is TRBJ2-7, the V gene TRBV5-3; weak D call: TRBD1 (6 bases). TRBV5-3 is an open reading frame whose function is uncertain. The ends were cut back, 4 bases at V and 3 bases at J, with 14 bases in the middle. There are 14 residues in the CDR3.

The chain joins TRBV5-6 to TRBJ1-1; TRBD1 is a possible D gene (5 bases). Germline lookup yields CDR1 SGHDT and CDR2 YYEEEE. The V end was cut by 2 bases, the J end by 1 base, with 15 bases between. The CDR3 sequence is 16 residues long. DNA for the CDR3: TGTGCCAGCAGCTTCTCAGGGTTAGGGTCGAACACTGAAGCTTTCTTT. Encoded protein: CASSFSGLGSNTEAFF.

The chain recombines TRBV5-4 with TRBJ2-5, with D tentatively TRBD2 (5 bases). The CDR3 is made up of 15 amino acids. Trimming took 0 bases from V and 4 from J, leaving 13 bases between them. Germline V gives CDR1 SGHNT, CDR2 YYREEE (reference sequence). The DNA for the CDR3 is TGTGCCAGCAGCTTGGAGTGGGAGAGAGGAGAGACCCAGTACTTC. Residues: CASSLEWERGETQYF. The full variable domain, with the rest looked up from reference TRBV5-4 and TRBJ2-5, is ETGVTQSPTHLIKTRGQQVTLRCSSQSGHNTVSWYQQALGQGPQFIFQYYREEENGRGNFPPRFSGLQFPNYSSELNVNALELDDSALYLCASSLEWERGETQYFGPGTRLLVL.

This chain connects TRBV15 to TRBJ2-1, with D possibly TRBD2 on 5 matching bases. The V gene lost 5 bases and the J gene lost 10 bases, with 15 bases spanning the gap. The germline V gene has CDR1 LNHNV and CDR2 YYDKDF (reference sequence). The CDR3 is 13 residues long. CDR3 in amino acids: CATSANAGSEQFF. The DNA for the CDR3 is TGTGCCACCAGCGCAAACGCGGGCAGCGAGCAGTTCTTC.

This chain connects TRBV28 to TRBJ2-7, with D maybe TRBD1 (6 bases). The length of the CDR3 is 15 residues. V lost 6 bases and J 3 bases, leaving 18 bases between the germline ends. CDR1 is MDHEN, CDR2 SYDVKM, per germline. The CDR3: CASRNTGTTLYEQYF. The CDR3 DNA reads TGTGCCAGCAGGAACACAGGGACCACTCTCTACGAGCAGTACTTC. The variable domain in full, with the rest retrieved from reference TRBV28 and TRBJ2-7, is DVKVTQSSRYLVKRTGEKVFLECVQDMDHENMFWYRQDPGLGLRLIYFSYDVKMKEKGDIPEGYSVSREKKERFSLILESASTNQTSMYLCASRNTGTTLYEQYFGPGTRLTVT.

This chain links TRBV4-1 with TRBJ2-7, with 7 nucleotides matching TRBD1. The V gene end was trimmed by 3 bases and the J gene end by 2 bases; junction bases not matched to a gene: 10. The V gene's germline CDR1 is MGHRA and CDR2 YSYEKL. This CDR3 contains 16 residues. The CDR3 spells CASSHDNRDRTYEQYF. DNA for the CDR3: TGCGCCAGCAGCCATGATAACCGGGACAGAACCTACGAGCAGTACTTC.

This chain links TRBV21-1 with TRBJ1-2; TRBD1 is the table's D call and was not checked against the DNA. TRBV21-1 corresponds to a pseudogene. CDR3 length: 16 residues. The CDR3 loop is CASSKVAAGDRYGYTF. The CDR3 nucleotides read TGTGCCAGCAGCAAAGTGGCGGCAGGGGATCGCTATGGCTACACCTTC.

V and J are TRBV6-5 and TRBJ1-1, with TRBD1 as a possible D gene (6 bases). Trimming took 4 bases from V and 0 from J, leaving 9 bases between them. This CDR3 comprises 14 residues. Germline-derived CDR1 and CDR2 are MNHEY and SVGAGI. In DNA, the CDR3 is TGTGCCAGCAGTTTAGGACAGATGAACACTGAAGCTTTCTTT. This gives the protein CASSLGQMNTEAFF.